Listed below are T cell receptor beta chains from one sample, sequenced in a study of shared clonotypes between healthy human individuals. Data came from immunoSEQ multiplex PCR; TCRdb stores just in-frame clones and leaves some out. The sample records about 820,000 clones, almost 95% being singletons. The sequenced material came from naive CD8+ T cells sorted from blood. The receptors were sampled from a young man in good health. CDR3s include the opening cysteine and the closing phenylalanine or tryptophan. A D gene is named only where the DNA matches it firmly. Clone size, where shown, is once, few, many, or a class for clones that have expanded.

clone_size: .
v_call: TRBV7-6
cdr3_length: 16
d_call: TRBD2
j_call: TRBJ2-7
cdr3_aa: CASSLEARAGSYEQYF
cdr3_nt: TGTGCCAGCAGCTTAGAGGCCCGAGCGGGATCCTACGAGCAGTACTTC

clone_size: .
v_call: TRBV2
cdr3_length: 14
d_call: .
j_call: TRBJ2-7
cdr3_aa: CASSVLLVYYEQYF
cdr3_nt: TGTGCCAGCAGCGTTCTACTAGTGTACTACGAGCAGTACTTC

clone_size: .
v_call: TRBV5-6
cdr3_length: 14
d_call: .
j_call: TRBJ2-3
cdr3_aa: CASSLGDPTDTQYF
cdr3_nt: TGTGCCAGCAGCTTGGGGGATCCTACAGATACGCAGTATTTT

clone_size: .
v_call: TRBV5-1
cdr3_length: 16
d_call: TRBD2
j_call: TRBJ2-5
cdr3_aa: CASSPRTSGIVETQYF
cdr3_nt: TGCGCCAGCAGCCCTAGGACTAGCGGGATTGTAGAGACCCAGTACTTC

clone_size: .
v_call: TRBV28
cdr3_length: 16
d_call: TRBD1
j_call: TRBJ2-3
cdr3_aa: CASSALGTGVEDTQYF
cdr3_nt: TGTGCCAGCAGTGCCCTCGGGACAGGGGTGGAAGATACGCAGTATTTT

clone_size: .
v_call: TRBV28
cdr3_length: 16
d_call: TRBD1
j_call: TRBJ2-7
cdr3_aa: CASSNPYRDRAYEQYF
cdr3_nt: TGTGCCAGCAGTAACCCTTACCGGGACAGGGCCTACGAGCAGTACTTC

clone_size: .
v_call: TRBV29-1
cdr3_length: 11
d_call: .
j_call: TRBJ2-2
cdr3_aa: CSVAEFGELFF
cdr3_nt: TGCAGCGTTGCTGAATTCGGGGAGCTGTTTTTT

clone_size: .
v_call: TRBV14
cdr3_length: 13
d_call: .
j_call: TRBJ2-7
cdr3_aa: CASSQWMGDEQYF
cdr3_nt: TGTGCCAGCAGCCAATGGATGGGGGACGAGCAGTACTTC

clone_size: .
v_call: TRBV7-9
cdr3_length: 17
d_call: .
j_call: TRBJ2-3
cdr3_aa: CASSTPLGGRSTDTQYF
cdr3_nt: TGTGCCAGCAGCACACCCTTGGGCGGAAGAAGCACAGATACGCAGTATTTT

clone_size: .
v_call: TRBV6-1
cdr3_length: 14
d_call: .
j_call: TRBJ2-5
cdr3_aa: CASSEEAIEETQYF
cdr3_nt: TGTGCCAGCAGTGAAGAGGCAATCGAAGAGACCCAGTACTTC

clone_size: .
v_call: TRBV7-2
cdr3_length: 14
d_call: .
j_call: TRBJ2-5
cdr3_aa: CASSKRHEQETQYF
cdr3_nt: TGTGCCAGCAGCAAACGACACGAACAAGAGACCCAGTACTTC

clone_size: .
v_call: TRBV5-1
cdr3_length: 14
d_call: .
j_call: TRBJ1-1
cdr3_aa: CASSFDAPTTEAFF
cdr3_nt: TGCGCCAGCAGCTTCGACGCCCCGACCACTGAAGCTTTCTTT

clone_size: .
v_call: TRBV7-9
cdr3_length: 13
d_call: .
j_call: TRBJ2-1
cdr3_aa: CASSPASWDEQFF
cdr3_nt: TGTGCCAGCAGCCCCGCTAGCTGGGATGAGCAGTTCTTC

clone_size: many
v_call: TRBV7-6
cdr3_length: 14
d_call: .
j_call: TRBJ2-1
cdr3_aa: CASSPTREDNEQFF
cdr3_nt: TGTGCCAGCAGCCCGACCAGGGAAGACAATGAGCAGTTCTTC

clone_size: .
v_call: TRBV11-2
cdr3_length: 16
d_call: .
j_call: TRBJ1-4
cdr3_aa: CASSLEGVGTNEKLFF
cdr3_nt: TGTGCCAGCAGCTTAGAAGGGGTAGGGACTAATGAAAAACTGTTTTTT

clone_size: .
v_call: TRBV6-1
cdr3_length: 15
d_call: TRBD2
j_call: TRBJ2-7
cdr3_aa: CASREPGLAGYEQYF
cdr3_nt: TGTGCCAGCAGGGAACCGGGACTAGCGGGCTACGAGCAGTACTTC

clone_size: .
v_call: TRBV12-5
cdr3_length: 15
d_call: TRBD1
j_call: TRBJ2-7
cdr3_aa: CASGPNPDRGKEQYF
cdr3_nt: TGTGCTAGTGGTCCCAACCCGGACAGGGGAAAAGAGCAGTACTTC

clone_size: .
v_call: TRBV11-2
cdr3_length: 15
d_call: .
j_call: TRBJ2-7
cdr3_aa: CASSLGPSTPYEQYF
cdr3_nt: TGTGCCAGCAGCTTAGGACCCTCCACGCCCTACGAGCAGTACTTC

clone_size: .
v_call: TRBV27
cdr3_length: 15
d_call: TRBD1
j_call: TRBJ2-2
cdr3_aa: CASTDRDKDTGELFF
cdr3_nt: TGTGCCAGCACAGACAGGGATAAGGACACCGGGGAGCTGTTTTTT

clone_size: .
v_call: TRBV27
cdr3_length: 14
d_call: .
j_call: TRBJ2-1
cdr3_aa: CASSLLGGEDEQFF
cdr3_nt: TGTGCCAGCAGTTTATTAGGGGGGGAGGATGAGCAGTTCTTC

clone_size: .
v_call: TRBV28
cdr3_length: 16
d_call: .
j_call: TRBJ1-5
cdr3_aa: CASSPLYGGSNQPQHF
cdr3_nt: TGTGCCAGCAGTCCCCTCTATGGCGGTAGCAATCAGCCCCAGCATTTT

clone_size: few
v_call: TRBV10-3
cdr3_length: 13
d_call: .
j_call: TRBJ2-7
cdr3_aa: CAISATGSYEQYF
cdr3_nt: TGTGCCATCAGTGCGACAGGTTCCTACGAGCAGTACTTC

clone_size: .
v_call: TRBV15
cdr3_length: 14
d_call: .
j_call: TRBJ1-4
cdr3_aa: CATSREQGWEKLFF
cdr3_nt: TGTGCCACCAGCAGAGAACAGGGTTGGGAAAAACTGTTTTTT

clone_size: .
v_call: TRBV20-1
cdr3_length: 11
d_call: .
j_call: TRBJ2-1
cdr3_aa: CSAGRVNEQFF
cdr3_nt: TGCAGTGCTGGCAGGGTTAATGAGCAGTTCTTC

clone_size: .
v_call: TRBV27
cdr3_length: 16
d_call: .
j_call: TRBJ2-5
cdr3_aa: CASSLIYTGSQETQYF
cdr3_nt: TGTGCCAGCAGTTTAATCTATACCGGGAGCCAAGAGACCCAGTACTTC

clone_size: .
v_call: TRBV4-1
cdr3_length: 15
d_call: TRBD1
j_call: TRBJ1-3
cdr3_aa: CASSQERQGRDTIYF
cdr3_nt: TGCGCCAGCAGCCAAGAGAGACAGGGCCGGGACACCATATATTTT

clone_size: .
v_call: TRBV6-1
cdr3_length: 13
d_call: .
j_call: TRBJ2-7
cdr3_aa: CASSADHGYEQYF
cdr3_nt: TGTGCCAGTTCGGCGGACCATGGCTACGAGCAGTACTTC

clone_size: .
v_call: TRBV28
cdr3_length: 14
d_call: .
j_call: TRBJ2-1
cdr3_aa: CASSPGLSYNEQFF
cdr3_nt: TGTGCCAGCAGCCCGGGACTTTCCTACAATGAGCAGTTCTTC

clone_size: .
v_call: TRBV4-1
cdr3_length: 15
d_call: TRBD1
j_call: TRBJ2-2
cdr3_aa: CASSQVETGGWELFF
cdr3_nt: TGCGCCAGCAGCCAAGTAGAGACAGGGGGCTGGGAGCTGTTTTTT

clone_size: .
v_call: TRBV29-1
cdr3_length: 16
d_call: TRBD2
j_call: TRBJ2-7
cdr3_aa: CSVEGLAGVLPYEQYF
cdr3_nt: TGCAGCGTTGAAGGGCTAGCGGGAGTTCTACCTTACGAGCAGTACTTC

clone_size: .
v_call: TRBV7-8
cdr3_length: 18
d_call: .
j_call: TRBJ2-3
cdr3_aa: CASSLARLTDTTGDTQYF
cdr3_nt: TGTGCCAGCAGCTTAGCGCGACTGACCGACACCACGGGAGATACGCAGTATTTT

clone_size: .
v_call: TRBV6-4
cdr3_length: 17
d_call: TRBD2
j_call: TRBJ2-2
cdr3_aa: CASSDSGEGHFAGELFF
cdr3_nt: TGTGCCAGCAGTGACTCAGGGGAGGGCCATTTCGCCGGGGAGCTGTTTTTT

clone_size: .
v_call: TRBV10-1
cdr3_length: 13
d_call: TRBD1
j_call: TRBJ2-7
cdr3_aa: CASSRDRGYEQYF
cdr3_nt: TGCGCCAGCAGCCGGGACAGGGGGTACGAGCAGTACTTC

clone_size: .
v_call: TRBV4-1
cdr3_length: 18
d_call: .
j_call: TRBJ2-3
cdr3_aa: CASSPDGYTGEGTDTQYF
cdr3_nt: TGCGCCAGCAGCCCCGATGGGTATACAGGTGAGGGCACAGATACGCAGTATTTT

clone_size: .
v_call: TRBV7-9
cdr3_length: 17
d_call: TRBD2
j_call: TRBJ2-7
cdr3_aa: CASSNYGLAGEEEEQYF
cdr3_nt: TGTGCCAGCAGCAACTACGGACTAGCGGGAGAGGAGGAAGAGCAGTACTTC

clone_size: .
v_call: TRBV7-8
cdr3_length: 14
d_call: .
j_call: TRBJ1-3
cdr3_aa: CASSSAITGNTIYF
cdr3_nt: TGTGCCAGCAGCAGCGCGATAACTGGAAACACCATATATTTT

clone_size: .
v_call: TRBV6-5
cdr3_length: 15
d_call: .
j_call: TRBJ2-1
cdr3_aa: CASSYRGPHGDEQFF
cdr3_nt: TGTGCCAGCAGTTACAGGGGTCCCCACGGCGATGAGCAGTTCTTC

clone_size: .
v_call: TRBV7-2
cdr3_length: 12
d_call: .
j_call: TRBJ2-1
cdr3_aa: CASSLLANEQFF
cdr3_nt: TGTGCCAGCAGCTTGCTAGCGAATGAGCAGTTCTTC

clone_size: .
v_call: TRBV7-6
cdr3_length: 15
d_call: .
j_call: TRBJ2-1
cdr3_aa: CASSLAVNQNNEQFF
cdr3_nt: TGTGCCAGCAGCTTAGCGGTTAACCAGAACAATGAGCAGTTCTTC

clone_size: .
v_call: TRBV6-5
cdr3_length: 16
d_call: .
j_call: TRBJ1-1
cdr3_aa: CASSYRRTTRKTEAFF
cdr3_nt: TGTGCCAGCAGTTACCGCCGGACAACCCGAAAGACTGAAGCTTTCTTT

clone_size: .
v_call: TRBV6-5
cdr3_length: 10
d_call: .
j_call: TRBJ2-5
cdr3_aa: CATGQETQYF
cdr3_nt: TGTGCCACCGGACAAGAGACCCAGTACTTC